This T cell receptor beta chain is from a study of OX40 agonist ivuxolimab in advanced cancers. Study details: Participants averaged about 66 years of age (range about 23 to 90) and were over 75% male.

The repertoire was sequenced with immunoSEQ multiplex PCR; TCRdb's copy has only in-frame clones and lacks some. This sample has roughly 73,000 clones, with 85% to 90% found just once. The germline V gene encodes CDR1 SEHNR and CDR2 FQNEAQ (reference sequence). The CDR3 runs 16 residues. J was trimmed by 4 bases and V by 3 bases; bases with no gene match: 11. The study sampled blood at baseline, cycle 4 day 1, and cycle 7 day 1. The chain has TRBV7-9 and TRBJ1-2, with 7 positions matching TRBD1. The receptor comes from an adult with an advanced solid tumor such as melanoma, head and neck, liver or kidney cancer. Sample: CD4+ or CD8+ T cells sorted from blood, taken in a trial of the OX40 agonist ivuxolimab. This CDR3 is CASSLRGRQGSYGYTF. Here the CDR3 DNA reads TGTGCCAGCAGCTTGAGGGGGCGACAGGGCTCCTATGGCTACACCTTC. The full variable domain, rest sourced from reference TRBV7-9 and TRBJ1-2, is DTGVSQNPRHKITKRGQNVTFRCDPISEHNRLYWYRQTLGQGPEFLTYFQNEAQLEKSRLLSDRFSAERPKGSFSTLEIQRTEQGDSAMYLCASSLRGRQGSYGYTFGSGTRLTVV.